The T cell receptor (beta chain) under discussion was sequenced for a study of OX40 agonist ivuxolimab in advanced cancers. V lost 5 bases to trimming and J lost 1 base, with 19 bases between them. The CDR3 is 17 amino acids. The V gene's germline CDR1 is SGHAT and CDR2 FQNNGV. Using immunoSEQ multiplex PCR, the repertoire was profiled, and TCRdb retains in-frame clones only, with some absent. Of under 200,000 clones listed, roughly 92% are singletons. This chain joins TRBV11-2 and TRBJ2-3, with D perhaps TRBD1 or TRBD2 (6 bases each). The input for sequencing was CD4+ or CD8+ T cells sorted from blood, taken in a trial of the OX40 agonist ivuxolimab. The receptor's source is an adult with an advanced solid tumor such as melanoma, head and neck, liver or kidney cancer. CDR3 sequence reads: CASSPGGWPGGTDTQYF. In nucleotides, the CDR3 is TGTGCCAGCAGCCCCGGGGGCTGGCCAGGGGGCACAGATACGCAGTATTTT.